This T cell receptor (beta chain) was captured in a study of blood T cell repertoires in COVID-19. On the study more broadly: PBMCs, B-cell-depleted T cells, or T cells were the source of the cDNA or gDNA that made up the material.

In the original analysis: Amplification from reference gene primers served as the basis for estimated nucleated cell counts. The method was immunoSEQ multiplex PCR; TCRdb's version includes in-frame clones alone and lacks a portion of them. From that table come the V and J calls and clone size; the DNA was used to work out D and trimming. The sample shows about 500,000 clones, roughly 89% of them seen only once. The V end was cut by 4 bases, the J end by 5 bases, with 17 bases between. The germline CDR1 and CDR2 sequences are SQVTM and ANQGSEA. This CDR3 is built from 14 residues. Seattle's enrolled individuals joined amid active infection and were then monitored longitudinally.

This chain links TRBV29-1 with TRBJ2-5; maybe TRBD2 (6 bases). This receptor was obtained from a man in his late teens or twenties with COVID-19, enrolled during active disease. Sequencing used peripheral blood. The CDR3 here is CSVARGNPRETQYF. The CDR3 nucleotides read TGCAGCGTTGCTCGGGGGAACCCTCGGGAGACCCAGTACTTC.